This T cell receptor beta chain is drawn from a study of blood T cell repertoires in COVID-19. About the study: The analysed material was cDNA or gDNA that came from T cells, B-cell-depleted T cells, or PBMCs.

Trimming stripped 9 bases from V and 6 bases from J, with 17 bases between. Germline V gene lookup returns CDR1 SNHLY and CDR2 FYNNEI. This CDR3 spans 14 amino acids. Per the original methods: Counts of nucleated cells, estimated from reference gene primer amplification, were obtained. Assay used: immunoSEQ multiplex PCR; TCRdb lists only in-frame clones, some missing. That table furnishes V, J and clone size, whereas the DNA furnished D and trimming. This sample has about 100,000 clones; 88% occur once, and the top ten carry roughly 2.5%. This TCR came from a human donor in a cohort sampled during active COVID-19. The J gene is TRBJ1-4, the V gene TRBV2; D not resolved. The sample comprised peripheral blood. The CDR3 region is CASVRSSVDEKLFF. In DNA form, the CDR3 reads TGTGCCAGTGTAAGGAGTTCGGTGGATGAAAAACTGTTTTTT.